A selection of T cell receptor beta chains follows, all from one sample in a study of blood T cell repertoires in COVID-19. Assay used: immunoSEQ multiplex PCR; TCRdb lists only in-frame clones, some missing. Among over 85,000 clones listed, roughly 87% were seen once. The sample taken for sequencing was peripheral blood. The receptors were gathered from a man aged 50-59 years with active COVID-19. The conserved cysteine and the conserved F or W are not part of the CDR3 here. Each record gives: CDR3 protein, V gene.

ASSLRDEMY,TRBV7-8
ASSTRDSGGWGTDTQY,TRBV27
ASSLDLFPGSYEQY,TRBV11-2
ASSDIPGQGIYEQY,TRBV6-1
ASSFGQGNTEAF,TRBV6-2/TRBV6-3
ASSPNTPRGAKTEQY,TRBV27
ASSVSGGALGQF,TRBV9
ASSLAPQGVTEKLF,TRBV5-1
AWRRADRGSFTDTQY,TRBV30
AWSVRRHPSGEQY,TRBV30
ASSLIAGGSSYEQY,TRBV7-2
ASSQGALGGEKLF,TRBV3-1/TRBV3-2
ASSRNRGGYNEQF,TRBV18
AISQTGGSGVAF,TRBV10-3
ASSLATNRGQETQY,TRBV7-2
ASSLSGTASGELF,TRBV7-9
ASSLEAGGNYEQY,TRBV5-1
ATRGRDPLSGYT,TRBV6-4
ASSPPIRAYEQY,TRBV18
SARGTSGSNEQF,TRBV29-1
ASSRGGGDTDTQY,TRBV5-4
ASSLGDRGNQPQH,TRBV5-1
ASSGDTSSYEQY,TRBV2
ASSWGEDTQY,TRBV5-5
ASSFAGEETQY,TRBV7-2
ASSLDRGEPQH,TRBV11-2
AISVGGGEKLF,TRBV10-3
ASSQGWRGGLNEQF,TRBV5-1
ASSEQGMVAGNTIY,TRBV5-6
ASGQGRDTQY,TRBV6-5
ASSQPGQKNVLT,TRBV4-1